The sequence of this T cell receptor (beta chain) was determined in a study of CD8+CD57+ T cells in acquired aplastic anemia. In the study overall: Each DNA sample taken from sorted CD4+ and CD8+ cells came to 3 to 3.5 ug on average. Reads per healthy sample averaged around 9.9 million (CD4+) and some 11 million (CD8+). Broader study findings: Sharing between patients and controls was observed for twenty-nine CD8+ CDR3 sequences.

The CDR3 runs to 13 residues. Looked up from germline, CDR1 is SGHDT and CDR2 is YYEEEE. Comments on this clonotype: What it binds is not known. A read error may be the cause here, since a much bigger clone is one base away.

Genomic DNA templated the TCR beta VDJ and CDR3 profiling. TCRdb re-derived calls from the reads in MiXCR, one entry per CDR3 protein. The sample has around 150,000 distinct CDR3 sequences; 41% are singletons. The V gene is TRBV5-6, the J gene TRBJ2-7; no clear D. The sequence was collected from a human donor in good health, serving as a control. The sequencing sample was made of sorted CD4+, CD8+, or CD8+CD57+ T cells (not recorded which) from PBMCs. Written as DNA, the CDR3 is TGTGCCAGCAGCAAAGACACCTCCTACGAGCAGTGCTTC. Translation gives CASSKDTSYEQCF.